Described below is a single T cell receptor (beta chain) sequence and its context. One junction end does not reproduce the germline sequence, and a read error may be involved. The source of the sample is a study of glioma-infiltrating T cells. This CDR3 region has 17 residues. TCR alpha and beta CDR3 regions were amplified from RNA using iRepertoire nested multiplex PCR. TCRdb recomputed calls from the multiplex PCR reads with MiXCR, one row per CDR3 protein. The sample shows 150,000 to 200,000 distinct CDR3 sequences, over 25% of them seen only once. This sequence joins TRBV12-3 or TRBV12-4 and TRBJ2-3; perhaps TRBD1 as D (6 bases). The receptor was isolated from a human donor with low-grade glioma or glioblastoma, undergoing nonglioma brain surgery, or in good health (not recorded which). The sequencing input was glioma tissue, nonneoplastic brain tissue, or PBMCs (not recorded which). The CDR3 sequence is CASSPPIQGPSTGTQYF. CDR3 DNA sequence: TGTGCCAGCAGTCCACCGATACAGGGCCCTAGCACAGGTACGCAGTATTTT.